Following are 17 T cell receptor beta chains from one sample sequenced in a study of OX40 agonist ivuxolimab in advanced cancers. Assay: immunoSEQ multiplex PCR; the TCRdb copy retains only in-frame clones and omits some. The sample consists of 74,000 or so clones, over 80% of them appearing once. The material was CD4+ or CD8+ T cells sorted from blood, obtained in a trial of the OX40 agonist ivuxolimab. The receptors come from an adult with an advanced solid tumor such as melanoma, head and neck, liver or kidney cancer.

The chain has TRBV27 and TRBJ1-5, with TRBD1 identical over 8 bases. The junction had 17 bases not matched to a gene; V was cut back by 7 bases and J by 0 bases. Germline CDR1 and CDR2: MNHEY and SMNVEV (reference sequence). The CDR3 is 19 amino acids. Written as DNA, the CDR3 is TGTGCCAGCATCCTCCTCAGGGGGCCCTCTTTTTATAGCAATCAGCCCCAGCATTTT. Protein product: CASILLRGPSFYSNQPQHF.

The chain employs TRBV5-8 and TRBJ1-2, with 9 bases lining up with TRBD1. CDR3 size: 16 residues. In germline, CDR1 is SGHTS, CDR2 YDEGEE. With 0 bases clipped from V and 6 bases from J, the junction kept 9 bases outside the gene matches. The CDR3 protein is CASSLVFGQGRDGYTF. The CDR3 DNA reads TGTGCCAGCAGCTTGGTTTTTGGACAGGGGCGGGATGGCTACACCTTC.

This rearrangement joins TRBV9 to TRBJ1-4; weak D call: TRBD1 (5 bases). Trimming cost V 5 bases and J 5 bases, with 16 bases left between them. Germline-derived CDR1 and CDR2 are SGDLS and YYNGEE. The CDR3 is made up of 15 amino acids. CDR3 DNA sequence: TGTGCCAGCAGTGCTAGGGACGGACGAAATGAAAAACTGTTTTTT. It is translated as CASSARDGRNEKLFF.

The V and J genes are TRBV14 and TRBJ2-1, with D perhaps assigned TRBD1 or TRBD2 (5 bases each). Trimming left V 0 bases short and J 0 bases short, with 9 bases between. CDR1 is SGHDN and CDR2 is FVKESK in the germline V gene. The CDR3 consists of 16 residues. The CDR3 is CASSQDGGSSYNEQFF. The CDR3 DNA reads TGTGCCAGCAGCCAAGATGGGGGTAGCTCCTACAATGAGCAGTTCTTC.

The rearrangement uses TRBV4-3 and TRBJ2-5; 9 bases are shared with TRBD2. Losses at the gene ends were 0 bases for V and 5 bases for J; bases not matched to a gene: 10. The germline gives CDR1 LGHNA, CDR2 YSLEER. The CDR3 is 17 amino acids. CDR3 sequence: CASSQEYRLAGVETQYF. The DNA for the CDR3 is TGCGCCAGCAGCCAAGAGTACCGGTTAGCGGGAGTGGAGACCCAGTACTTC.

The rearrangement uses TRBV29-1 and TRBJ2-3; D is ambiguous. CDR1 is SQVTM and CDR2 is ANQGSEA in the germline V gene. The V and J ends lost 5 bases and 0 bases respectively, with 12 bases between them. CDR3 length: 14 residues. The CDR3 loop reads CSVSGGKSTDTQYF. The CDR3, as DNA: TGCAGCGTTTCAGGTGGGAAGAGCACAGATACGCAGTATTTT.

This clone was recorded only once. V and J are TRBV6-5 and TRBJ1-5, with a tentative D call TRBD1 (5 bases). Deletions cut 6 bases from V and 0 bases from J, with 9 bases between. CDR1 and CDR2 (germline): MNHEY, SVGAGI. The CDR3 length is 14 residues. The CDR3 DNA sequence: TGTGCCAGCAGCGACAGATATAGCAATCAGCCCCAGCATTTT. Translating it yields CASSDRYSNQPQHF.

CDR3 sequence: CASSPGQQETQYF. CDR3 DNA sequence: TGTGCCAGCAGTCCAGGACAGCAAGAGACCCAGTACTTC. This sequence joins TRBV11-3 and TRBJ2-5; perhaps TRBD1 as D (6 bases). The V end lost 6 bases, the J end lost 2 bases, and 10 bases lay between the germline ends. CDR3 length equals 13 residues. The germline V gene encodes CDR1 SGHNT and CDR2 YENEEA.

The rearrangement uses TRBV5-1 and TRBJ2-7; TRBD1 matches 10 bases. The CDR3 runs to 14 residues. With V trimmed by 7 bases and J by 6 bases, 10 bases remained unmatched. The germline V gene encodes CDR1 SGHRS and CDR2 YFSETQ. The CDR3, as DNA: TGCGCCAGCGGACCCGGGACAGGGGATGCCGAGCAGTACTTC. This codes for CASGPGTGDAEQYF.

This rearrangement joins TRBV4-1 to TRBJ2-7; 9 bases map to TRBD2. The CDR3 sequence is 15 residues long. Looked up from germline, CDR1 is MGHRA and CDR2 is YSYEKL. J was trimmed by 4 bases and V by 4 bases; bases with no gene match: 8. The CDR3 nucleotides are TGCGCCAGCAGCCCTCTCCTAGCGGGAACATACGAGCAGTACTTC. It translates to CASSPLLAGTYEQYF.

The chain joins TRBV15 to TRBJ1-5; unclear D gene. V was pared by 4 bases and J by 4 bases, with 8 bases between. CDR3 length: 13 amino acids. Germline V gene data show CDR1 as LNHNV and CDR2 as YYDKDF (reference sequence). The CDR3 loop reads CATSTQRNQPQHF. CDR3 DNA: TGTGCCACCAGCACCCAGCGAAATCAGCCCCAGCATTTT.

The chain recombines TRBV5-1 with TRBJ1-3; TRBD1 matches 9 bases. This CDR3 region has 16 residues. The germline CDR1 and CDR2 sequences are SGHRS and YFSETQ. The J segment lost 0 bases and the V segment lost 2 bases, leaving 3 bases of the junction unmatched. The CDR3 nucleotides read TGCGCCAGCAGCTTCGGACAGGGGAACTCTGGAAACACCATATATTTT. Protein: CASSFGQGNSGNTIYF.

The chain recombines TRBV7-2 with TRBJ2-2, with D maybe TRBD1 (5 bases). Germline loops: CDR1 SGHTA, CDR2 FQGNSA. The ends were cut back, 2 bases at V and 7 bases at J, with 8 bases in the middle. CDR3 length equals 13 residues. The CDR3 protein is CASSLQGFGELFF. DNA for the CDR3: TGTGCCAGCAGCTTACAGGGATTCGGGGAGCTGTTTTTT. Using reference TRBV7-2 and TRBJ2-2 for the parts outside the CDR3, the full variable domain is GAGVSQSPSNKVTEKGKDVELRCDPISGHTALYWYRQSLGQGLEFLIYFQGNSAPDKSGLPSDRFSAERTGGSVSTLTIQRTQQEDSAVYLCASSLQGFGELFFGEGSRLTVL.

Here the CDR3 reads CASSTGGSYNEQFF. The CDR3 DNA reads TGTGCCAGCAGCACGGGGGGGTCCTACAATGAGCAGTTCTTC. V gene TRBV7-2 combines with J gene TRBJ2-1; 8 positions match TRBD2. CDR1 is SGHTA and CDR2 is FQGNSA in the germline V gene. Unmatched junction bases numbered 1, after V lost 5 bases and J lost 1 base. The CDR3 is made up of 14 amino acids.

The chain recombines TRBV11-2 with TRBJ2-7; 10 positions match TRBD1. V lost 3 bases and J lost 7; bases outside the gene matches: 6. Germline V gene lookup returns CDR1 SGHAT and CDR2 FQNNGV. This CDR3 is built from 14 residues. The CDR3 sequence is CASSLGQGFGEQYF. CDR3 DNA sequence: TGTGCCAGCAGCTTGGGACAGGGGTTTGGGGAGCAGTACTTC.

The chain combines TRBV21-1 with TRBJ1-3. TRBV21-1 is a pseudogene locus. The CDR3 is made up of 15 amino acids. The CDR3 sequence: CASQGPLNSGNTIYF. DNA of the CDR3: TGTGCCAGCCAAGGGCCTCTCAACTCTGGAAACACCATATATTTT.

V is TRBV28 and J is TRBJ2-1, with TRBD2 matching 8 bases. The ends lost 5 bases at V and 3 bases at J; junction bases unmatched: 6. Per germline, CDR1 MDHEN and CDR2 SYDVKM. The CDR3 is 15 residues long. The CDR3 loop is CASSVQLADYNEQFF. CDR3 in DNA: TGTGCCAGCAGTGTTCAACTAGCGGACTACAATGAGCAGTTCTTC.